One TCR beta chain is described in this entry. The antigen is not known. This entry comes from a study of shared clonotypes between healthy human individuals. Measured with immunoSEQ multiplex PCR; TCRdb has only the in-frame clones, and not every one. The top ten clones hold less than 0.12% of a sample with 660,000 or so clones, 96% of them seen once. Study-wide results and caveats: What rarefaction showed was incomplete sorted-subset sequencing despite large depth. Compared with memory subsets, naive subsets generally had larger estimated richness.

J was trimmed by 6 bases and V by 4 bases; bases with no gene match: 8. The CDR3 extends over 16 amino acids. Germline V lookup: CDR1 SNHLY, CDR2 FYNNEI. Terminally differentiated effector memory CD45RA+ cells were excluded by CCR7 positive selection of CD45RO-negative cells. The sequence came from a woman aged 30 to 39 in good health. The sample taken for sequencing was naive CD8+ T cells sorted from blood. V usage is TRBV2 and J usage is TRBJ2-7; TRBD2 matches at 14 bases. DNA of the CDR3: TGTGCCAGCAGTGGGGTGACTAGCGGGAGGGACGGCGAGCAGTACTTC. It yields the protein CASSGVTSGRDGEQYF. The full variable domain, completed using reference TRBV2 and TRBJ2-7, is EPEVTQTPSHQVTQMGQEVILRCVPISNHLYFYWYRQILGQKVEFLVSFYNNEISEKSEIFDDQFSVERPDGSNFTLKIRSTKLEDSAMYFCASSGVTSGRDGEQYFGPGTRLTVT.